Described below is a single T cell receptor (beta chain) sequence and its context. This entry is derived from a study of cytotoxic CD8 clonotypes in ibrutinib-treated CLL. Background on the study: Enrolment comprised approximately 10 relapsed/refractory and roughly 15 treatment-naive patients; fewer than 18 were IGHV unmutated.

Profiling relied on immunoSEQ multiplex PCR, and the TCRdb table lists in-frame clones only, not all of them. The table has around 250,000 clones, about three quarters seen once. This CDR3 comprises 15 residues. The J segment lost 9 bases and the V segment lost 0 bases, leaving 1 base of the junction unmatched. Germline V gene sequence: CDR1 MNHEY, CDR2 SVGAGI. This TCR derives from a human donor with chronic lymphocytic leukemia. Here the sequenced sample was PBMCs, taken after 24 months of ibrutinib treatment. The rearrangement links TRBV6-5 to TRBJ1-6; TRBD1 matches 11 bases. In DNA, the CDR3 is TGTGCCAGCAGTTACTCCGGGACAGGGGGTTCACCCCTCCACTTT. This sequence encodes CASSYSGTGGSPLHF.